These T cell receptor beta chains were read from a single sample in a study of monozygotic twins with inflammatory bowel disease. Each CDR3 protein gets one entry in TCRdb, which reprocessed the 5' RACE reads and gives no DNA. This repertoire comprises 400,000 to 500,000 distinct CDR3 sequences; its ten largest clones make up less than 2.5%. Sample: blood. These receptors were taken from a human donor with ulcerative colitis or Crohn's disease, or a healthy co-twin of an affected twin (not recorded which). Both conserved end residues are part of each CDR3.

v_gene: TRBV10-3
j_gene: TRBJ2-3
CDR3aa: CAIKGLAATDTQYF

v_gene: TRBV7-2
j_gene: TRBJ2-4
CDR3aa: CASSVGGLAKNIQYF

v_gene: TRBV5-1
j_gene: TRBJ2-7
CDR3aa: CASSLAPRDRGNEQYF

v_gene: TRBV6-6
j_gene: TRBJ1-1
CDR3aa: CAIKVGGVGTEAFF

v_gene: TRBV20-1
j_gene: TRBJ1-3
CDR3aa: CSARDPYTDRASGNTIYF

v_gene: TRBV29-1
j_gene: TRBJ2-1
CDR3aa: CSVPDRGWNEQFF

v_gene: TRBV12-3/TRBV12-4
j_gene: TRBJ1-4
CDR3aa: CASSFIINEKLFF

v_gene: TRBV3-1
j_gene: TRBJ2-6
CDR3aa: CASSRLDSSHSGANVLTF

v_gene: TRBV5-1
j_gene: TRBJ1-4
CDR3aa: CASSLAPGVNEKLFF

v_gene: TRBV9
j_gene: TRBJ2-7
CDR3aa: CASSAEGVPYEQYF

v_gene: TRBV10-2
j_gene: TRBJ2-1
CDR3aa: CASSRTGSAINEQFF

v_gene: TRBV6-5
j_gene: TRBJ1-6
CDR3aa: CASSYGGFNNSPLHF